This T cell receptor (beta chain) was documented in a study of shared clonotypes between healthy human individuals. CD45RO-negative, CCR7-selected cells formed the naive CD8 fraction, which excluded terminally differentiated effector memory CD45RA+ cells. This table comes from immunoSEQ multiplex PCR, and its TCRdb copy is limited to in-frame clones, with some not included. The sample includes about 2 million clones, approximately 94% seen only once; the top ten take 1% to 1.5%. About this clone: At one end, the junction sequence differs from germline, possibly due to a read error.

Germline lookup yields CDR1 SSHAT and CDR2 FNYEAQ (reference sequence). The CDR3 loop spans 14 amino acids. This chain uses TRBV7-7 with TRBJ2-2; D unclear. Material: naive CD8+ T cells sorted from blood. The clonotype comes from a man aged 18 to 29 in good health. The CDR3 DNA reads TGTGCTAGCAGCTCAGGAATTTACACCGGGGAGCTGTTTTTT. Translating it yields CASSSGIYTGELFF. Filled out from reference TRBV7-7 and TRBJ2-2, the complete variable domain reads GAGVSQSPRYKVTKRGQDVTLRCDPISSHATLYWYQQALGQGPEFLTYFNYEAQPDKSGLPSDRFSAERPEGSISTLTIQRTEQRDSAMYRCASSSGIYTGELFFGEGSRLTVL.